Presented here are 10 T cell receptor beta chains from one specimen sequenced in a study of regulatory T cells in long-lasting Graves disease. Documented time point: newly diagnosed GD, antithyroid drugs for less than 3 months. Construction of the TCR library relied on RNA isolated from PBMCs. In building TCR beta libraries, iRepertoire HTBI primers were used together with Arm-PCR of CDR3 regions. TCRdb re-analysed the multiplex PCR reads in MiXCR, keeping a single row per CDR3 protein. The sample includes about 610,000 distinct CDR3 sequences, about 16% of them seen just once. This same sample was also taken into another study, of T cells in Graves' hyperthyroidism and ophthalmopathy.

Specimen: peripheral blood mononuclear cells (PBMCs), collected at new diagnosis, from a patient treated with antithyroid drugs. The source of these receptors is a young man with Graves disease.

As regards this clonotype: This sequence may be a read error, since a much larger clone differs from it by one base. V gene TRBV30 combines with J gene TRBJ1-1; D gene unclear. Germline V gene data show CDR1 as GTSNPN and CDR2 as SVGIG (reference sequence). CDR3 size: 16 residues. V gave up 6 bases and J gave up 1 base, with 21 bases separating them. CDR3 in amino acids: CACPDLNANRNTEAFF. DNA for the CDR3: TGTGCCTGCCCAGACCTTAATGCAAACCGGAACACTGAAGCTTTCTTT.

Many counts were recorded for this clonotype. V gene TRBV27 combines with J gene TRBJ2-1, with TRBD2 identical over 9 bases. Germline V gene data show CDR1 as MNHEY and CDR2 as SMNVEV (reference sequence). J gave up 8 bases and V 3 bases, and 11 bases lay outside the gene matches. This CDR3 contains 16 residues. The CDR3 loop reads CASSFIAGLALDEQFF. DNA for the CDR3: TGTGCCAGCAGTTTTATAGCGGGACTAGCTCTGGATGAGCAGTTCTTC.

The chain has TRBV5-1 and TRBJ2-7; D is uncertain. Per the germline V gene, CDR1 is SGHRS and CDR2 is YFSETQ. The CDR3 contains 14 residues. V was trimmed by 0 bases and J by 12 bases, leaving 19 bases between them. The CDR3 sequence is CASSLAADPPHWYF. In nucleotides, the CDR3 is TGCGCCAGCAGCTTGGCGGCGGACCCTCCTCACTGGTACTTC.

V usage is TRBV28 and J usage is TRBJ2-5; TRBD1 is a possible D gene (5 bases). The length of the CDR3 is 14 residues. V was clipped by 3 bases and J by 5 bases, with 13 bases between them. Per germline, CDR1 MDHEN and CDR2 SYDVKM. The CDR3 nucleotides read TGTGCCAGCAGTTTGTCCCAATCAGGGGAGACCCAGTACTTC. It codes for CASSLSQSGETQYF.

This clonotype was recorded at least ten times. V gene TRBV18 combines with J gene TRBJ2-6, with D maybe TRBD1 (5 bases). Trimming took 3 bases from V and 2 from J, leaving 11 bases between them. CDR1 is KGHSH and CDR2 is LQKENI in the germline V gene. The CDR3 spans 16 residues. CDR3 coding DNA: TGTGCCAGCTCACCGGGGATAGGGGCTGGGGCCAACGTCCTGACTTTC. Translation: CASSPGIGAGANVLTF.

As for this clonotype: A single base separates this from a much larger clone, so it may be a read error. This sequence joins TRBV7-3 and TRBJ1-1, with a weak D call TRBD1 (5 bases). Per germline, CDR1 SGHTA and CDR2 FQGTGA. The V and J ends lost 1 base and 5 bases respectively, with 8 bases between them. CDR3 length: 13 residues. The CDR3 loop is CASSLNGGTEAFF. The CDR3 nucleotides read TGTGCCAGCAGCTTAAACGGGGGGACTGAAGCTTTCTTT.

The chain employs TRBV7-2 and TRBJ2-2; TRBD2 matches at 13 bases. Trimming cost V 4 bases and J 1 base; bases outside gene matches: 6. The CDR3 consists of 18 residues. From germline, CDR1 is SGHTA and CDR2 FQGNSA. The chain's CDR3 is CASSWRGLAGMNTGELFF. Here the CDR3 DNA reads TGTGCCAGCAGCTGGAGGGGACTAGCGGGAATGAACACCGGGGAGCTGTTTTTT.

The gene calls are TRBV7-4 and TRBJ2-1; TRBD2 agrees at 9 bases. Germline V gene data show CDR1 as SGHVT and CDR2 as SQSDAQ. Losses at the gene ends were 5 bases for V and 9 bases for J; bases not matched to a gene: 29. The CDR3 covers 21 residues. The CDR3 spells CASSQPLRARGQLAGDGEQFF. The CDR3 DNA follows: TGTGCCAGCAGCCAGCCCCTCAGGGCTCGGGGACAATTAGCGGGAGACGGTGAGCAGTTCTTC.

This clonotype was seen ten or more times. The chain is built from TRBV7-9 and TRBJ2-3, with 14 positions matching TRBD2. Per germline, CDR1 SEHNR and CDR2 FQNEAQ (reference sequence). The CDR3 is made up of 16 amino acids. J was trimmed by 4 bases and V by 5 bases; bases with no gene match: 5. CDR3: CASSLGLAGEPDTQYF. The CDR3 DNA is TGTGCCAGCAGCCTGGGACTAGCGGGAGAACCAGATACGCAGTATTTT.

This clonotype came up many times. This rearrangement joins TRBV7-6 to TRBJ2-1; 13 bases fit TRBD2. This CDR3 contains 16 residues. CDR1 and CDR2 from the germline V gene are SGHVS and FNYEAQ. V shed 5 bases, J shed 8 bases, and the junction held 9 bases outside the gene matches. The CDR3 protein is CASSPTTSGRNDEQFF. The CDR3 DNA sequence: TGTGCCAGCAGCCCGACGACTAGCGGGAGGAACGATGAGCAGTTCTTC. The variable domain in full, with the rest retrieved from reference TRBV7-6 and TRBJ2-1, is GAGVSQSPRYKVTKRGQDVALRCDPISGHVSLYWYRQALGQGPEFLTYFNYEAQQDKSGLPNDRFSAERPEGSISTLTIQRTEQRDSAMYRCASSPTTSGRNDEQFFGPGTRLTVL.